This T cell receptor (beta chain) derives from a study of T cell changes during pregnancy in multiple sclerosis (dated by TCRdb to between 2018 and 2020). Describing the broader study: The study looked at changes in the T cell repertoire across pregnancy in women with multiple sclerosis.

About this clone itself: The clone's antigen remains unknown. Qualities for individual bases were not recorded, and no much larger clone is one base off.

Library creation used the immunoSEQ multiplex PCR assay. TCRdb limited this immuneACCESS table to in-frame rearrangements with V and J called. A share of clones is missing; checked studies link under half to unresolved V genes, and the rest is unexplained. The sample table lists tens of thousands of clones, under 95% of them with a count of one. Roughly 0.58% of the sample belongs to the ten largest clones. The sequence derives from a female donor with multiple sclerosis, enrolled in a pregnancy study. The source material was CD4+ T cells from peripheral blood mononuclear cells, sampled in the second trimester of pregnancy.

The CDR3 is CASSPSMTVAGRSDGYTF. In nucleotide form, the sequence is TGTGCCAGCAGCCCCTCTATGACGGTGGCAGGGAGGTCGGATGGCTACACCTTC. The chain employs TRBV7-6 and TRBJ1-2; the D segment could be TRBD1, given 5 matching bases. The germline ends are 28 bases apart after V is trimmed by 5 bases and J by 6 bases. CDR1 and CDR2 are drawn from the germline V gene: SGHVS, FNYEAQ. The CDR3 covers 18 residues, taking in both the cysteine and the phenylalanine. The only DNA kept is the CDR3, 54 bases in frame from the first base.